This TCR beta chain stems from a study of T cells in Graves' hyperthyroidism and ophthalmopathy. This clonotype was seen repeatedly, ten times or more. Antigen unknown. General study results and limits: Blood also held most thyroid clonotypes expanded beyond 0.001.

For ophthalmopathy patients, the Clinical Activity Score was at least 3 and the NOSPECS grade at least 4; duration was under 3 months. TCR beta CDR3 regions were amplified from RNA transcripts. HTBI primers were the set used in a first-round RT-PCR of the TCR CDR3. TCRdb analysed the multiplex PCR reads with MiXCR anew, one entry per CDR3 protein. The table includes approximately 600,000 distinct CDR3 sequences, roughly 15% detected once. The sequenced sample consisted of blood. The sequence was collected from a woman aged 40 to 55 with Graves' ophthalmopathy.

The CDR3 sequence: CASWRELQETQYF. The DNA for the CDR3 is TGTGCCAGCTGGCGGGAGTTGCAGGAGACCCAGTACTTC. V gene TRBV6-1 combines with J gene TRBJ2-5, with 7 bases matching TRBD2. The CDR3 consists of 13 residues. The trim removed 8 bases at V and 5 bases at J, leaving 8 bases unmatched. The germline V gene has CDR1 MNHNS and CDR2 SASEGT.